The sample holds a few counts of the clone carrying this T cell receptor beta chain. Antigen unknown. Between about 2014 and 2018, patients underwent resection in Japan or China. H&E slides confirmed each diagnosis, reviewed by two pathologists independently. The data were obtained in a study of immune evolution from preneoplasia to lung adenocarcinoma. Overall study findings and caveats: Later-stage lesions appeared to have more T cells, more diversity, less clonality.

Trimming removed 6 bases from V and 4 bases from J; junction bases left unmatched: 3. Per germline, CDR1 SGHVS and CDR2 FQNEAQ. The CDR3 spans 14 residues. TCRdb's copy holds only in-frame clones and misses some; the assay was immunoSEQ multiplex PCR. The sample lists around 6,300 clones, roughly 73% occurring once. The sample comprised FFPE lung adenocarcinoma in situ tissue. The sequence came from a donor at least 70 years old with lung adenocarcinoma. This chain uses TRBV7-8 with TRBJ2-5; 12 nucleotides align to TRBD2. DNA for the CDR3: TGTGCCAGCAGTAAACTAGCGGGGGGAGAGACCCAGTACTTC. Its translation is CASSKLAGGETQYF.